A single sample is the source of the 4 T cell receptor beta chains below, sequenced in a study of control samples from healthy donors and cancer patients. The assay was immunoSEQ multiplex PCR, and TCRdb's table has in-frame clones only and misses some. The sample records 35,000 to 50,000 clones, around 87% being singletons. Material: PBMCs. The receptors were sampled from an older woman with lung cancer.

This clone was found once. This sequence joins TRBV15 and TRBJ2-7; the D is unclear. The CDR3 sequence is 12 residues long. Per the germline V gene, CDR1 is LNHNV and CDR2 is YYDKDF (reference sequence). Between the trimmed V and J ends, which lost 4 bases and 1 base, there was a span of 5 bases. CDR3 sequence: CATSTQSYEQYF. The CDR3 DNA follows: TGTGCCACCAGCACTCAGTCCTACGAGCAGTACTTC.

The rearrangement uses TRBV29-1 and TRBJ2-3; D might be TRBD1 (6 bases). V lost 2 bases, J lost 3 bases, and 12 bases lay in between. The germline gives CDR1 SQVTM, CDR2 ANQGSEA. CDR3 length equals 14 residues. In DNA form, the CDR3 reads TGCAGCGTTGAACACAGGGCAGGGACAGATACGCAGTATTTT. Encoded protein: CSVEHRAGTDTQYF.

The CDR3 DNA reads as TGCGCCAGCAGCCCCCTAGCGGGAGTCTTCGGAGAGCAGTTCTTC. Its translation: CASSPLAGVFGEQFF. J is TRBJ2-1 and V is TRBV4-3; 10 nucleotides line up with TRBD2. The trim removed 4 bases at V and 10 bases at J, leaving 10 bases unmatched. CDR3 length equals 15 residues. Germline values: CDR1 LGHNA, CDR2 YSLEER.

V and J are TRBV5-1 and TRBJ2-1; 7 bases map to TRBD2. Germline CDR1 and CDR2: SGHRS and YFSETQ. With 5 bases clipped from V and 0 bases from J, the junction kept 5 bases outside the gene matches. The CDR3 runs to 15 residues. The CDR3 here is CASRLAESSYNEQFF. The CDR3 DNA sequence: TGCGCCAGCAGGCTAGCGGAGAGCTCCTACAATGAGCAGTTCTTC.